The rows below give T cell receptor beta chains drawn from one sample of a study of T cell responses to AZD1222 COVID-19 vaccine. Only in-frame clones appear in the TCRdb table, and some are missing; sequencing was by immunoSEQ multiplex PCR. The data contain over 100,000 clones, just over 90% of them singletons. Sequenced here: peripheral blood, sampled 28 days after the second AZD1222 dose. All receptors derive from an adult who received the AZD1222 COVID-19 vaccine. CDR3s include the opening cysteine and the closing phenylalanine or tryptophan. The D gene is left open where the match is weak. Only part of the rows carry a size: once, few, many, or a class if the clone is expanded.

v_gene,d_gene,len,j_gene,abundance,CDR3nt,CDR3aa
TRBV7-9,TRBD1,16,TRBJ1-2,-,TGTGCCAGCAGCCCCATCCGGACAGGGTCGAACTATGGCTACACCTTC,CASSPIRTGSNYGYTF
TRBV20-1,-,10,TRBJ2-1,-,TGCAGTGCTGGGATCAATGAGCAGTTCTTC,CSAGINEQFF
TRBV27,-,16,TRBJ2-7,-,TGTGCCAGCAGTTTATCATCGGGGGCCTTATCTTACGAGCAGTACTTC,CASSLSSGALSYEQYF
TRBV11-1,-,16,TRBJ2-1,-,TGTGCCAGCAGCGCCCGTGTGGCGAGCTCCTACAATGAGCAGTTCTTC,CASSARVASSYNEQFF
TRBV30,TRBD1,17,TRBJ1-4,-,TGTGCCTGGAGTGCCCGAGGGACAGTTTTGACTAATGAAAAACTGTTTTTT,CAWSARGTVLTNEKLFF
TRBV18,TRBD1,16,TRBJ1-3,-,TGTGCCAGCTCACGGGACAGGGCAGCATCTGGAAACACCATATATTTT,CASSRDRAASGNTIYF
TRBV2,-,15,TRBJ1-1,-,TGTGCCAGCAGTGGGGACGAGGGGCAGGGCACTGAAGCTTTCTTT,CASSGDEGQGTEAFF
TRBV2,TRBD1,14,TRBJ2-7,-,TGTGCCAGCAGCCGACAGGGGGAATGGTACGAGCAGTACTTC,CASSRQGEWYEQYF
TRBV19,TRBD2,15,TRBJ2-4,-,TGTGCCAGTAGTATAGAAGCGGGACTCAAAAACATTCAGTACTTC,CASSIEAGLKNIQYF
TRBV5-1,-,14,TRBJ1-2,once,TGCGCCAGCAGCTTGGCCGTTCAGGGCAGGGGCTACACCTTC,CASSLAVQGRGYTF
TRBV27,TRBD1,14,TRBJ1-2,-,TGTGCCAGCAGCCCTGGACAGGATCGCTATGGCTACACCTTC,CASSPGQDRYGYTF
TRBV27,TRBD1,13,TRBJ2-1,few,TGTGCCAGCAGTTTCTACAGGGGAAATGAGCAGTTCTTC,CASSFYRGNEQFF
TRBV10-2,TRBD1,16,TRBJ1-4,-,TGCGCCAGCAGTGAGAATTTGGCAGGGGGTCGCGAAAAACTGTTTTTT,CASSENLAGGREKLFF
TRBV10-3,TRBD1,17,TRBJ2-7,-,TGTGCCATCAGTGAACCGGGACAGCTCTCTACGAACTACGAGCAGTACTTC,CAISEPGQLSTNYEQYF
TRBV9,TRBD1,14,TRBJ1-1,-,TGTGCCAGCAGCCCGAGGACAGGGCGGACTGAAGCTTTCTTT,CASSPRTGRTEAFF
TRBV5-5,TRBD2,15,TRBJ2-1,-,TGTGCCAGCATATACGCGGGGGTTTCCTACAATGAGCAGTTCTTC,CASIYAGVSYNEQFF
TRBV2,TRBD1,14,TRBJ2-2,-,TGTGCCAGCCGACAGGGGTCGAACACCGGGGAGCTGTTTTTT,CASRQGSNTGELFF
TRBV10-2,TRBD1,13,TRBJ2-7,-,TGCGCCAGCCGGGACAGATCAACCTACGAGCAGTACTTC,CASRDRSTYEQYF
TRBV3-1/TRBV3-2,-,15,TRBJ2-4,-,TGTGCCAGCAGCCACAGAACAGGGTTCCAAAACATTCAGTACTTC,CASSHRTGFQNIQYF
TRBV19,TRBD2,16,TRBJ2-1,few,TGTGCCAGTAGGGCCAATAGCGGGAGGGCAAACAATGAGCAGTTCTTC,CASRANSGRANNEQFF
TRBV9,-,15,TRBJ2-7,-,TGTGCCAGCAGCCCCCGGGGACGGCGCTCCTACGAGCAGTACTTC,CASSPRGRRSYEQYF
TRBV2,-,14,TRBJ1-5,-,TGTGCCAGCAGCCGGTTTAGGAGGGATCAGCCCCAGCATTTT,CASSRFRRDQPQHF
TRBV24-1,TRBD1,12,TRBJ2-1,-,TGTGCCACCTCCGAGACAGGGAATGAGCAGTTCTTC,CATSETGNEQFF
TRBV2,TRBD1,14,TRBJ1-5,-,TGTGCCAGCAGGGACAGGGTCACCAATCAGCCCCAGCATTTT,CASRDRVTNQPQHF
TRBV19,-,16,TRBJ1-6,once,TGTGCCAGTAGTATCGACACAGGGCCCGGGGATTCACCCCTCCACTTT,CASSIDTGPGDSPLHF
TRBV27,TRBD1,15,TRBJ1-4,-,TGTGCCAGCAGATCGACGGACAGGCTTAATGAAAAACTGTTTTTT,CASRSTDRLNEKLFF
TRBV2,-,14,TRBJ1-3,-,TGTGCCAGCAGCGGGGGAGCTACGAGAAACACCATATATTTT,CASSGGATRNTIYF
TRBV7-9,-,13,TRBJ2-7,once,TGTGCCAGCAGCTTAGCCAGTCCTGGCGAGCAGTACTTC,CASSLASPGEQYF
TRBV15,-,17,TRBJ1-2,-,TGTGCCACCAGCAGAGACTCCCCGAAGGGTTATAACTATGGCTACACCTTC,CATSRDSPKGYNYGYTF
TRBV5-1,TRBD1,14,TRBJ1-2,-,TGCGCCAGCAAACCTGGACAGGGTCTACATGGCTACACCTTC,CASKPGQGLHGYTF
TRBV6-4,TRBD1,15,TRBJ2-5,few,TGTGCCAGCAGCCCGGGACAGGGAAGCATGGAGACCCAGTACTTC,CASSPGQGSMETQYF
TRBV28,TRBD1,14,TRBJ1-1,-,TGTGCCAGCAGCCTAGGGGACAGGAGAACTGAAGCTTTCTTT,CASSLGDRRTEAFF
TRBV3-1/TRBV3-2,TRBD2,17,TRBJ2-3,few,TGTGCCAGCAGCCAAGATCCCGGACTAGGAAGCACAGATACGCAGTATTTT,CASSQDPGLGSTDTQYF
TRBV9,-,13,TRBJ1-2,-,TGTGCCAGCAGCCGATCAGGGGCGCGGGGCTACACCTTC,CASSRSGARGYTF
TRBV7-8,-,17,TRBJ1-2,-,TGTGCCAGCAGCCCCCGGTTTGGGACGTCCCTCGACTATGGCTACACCTTC,CASSPRFGTSLDYGYTF
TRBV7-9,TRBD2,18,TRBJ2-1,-,TGTGCCAGCAGCTTAGACGGGGGCGGACTAGCGGGTTACAATGAGCAGTTCTTC,CASSLDGGGLAGYNEQFF
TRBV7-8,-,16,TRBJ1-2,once,TGTGCCAGCAGCTACACCTCTTGGGGAGATAACTATGGCTACACCTTC,CASSYTSWGDNYGYTF
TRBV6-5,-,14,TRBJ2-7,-,TGTGCCAGCAGCGGCCGGGGCGGCCGCTACGAGCAGTACTTC,CASSGRGGRYEQYF
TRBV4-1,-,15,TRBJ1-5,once,TGCGCCAGCAGCCAAGGTGGAGGAGGGAATCAGCCCCAGCATTTT,CASSQGGGGNQPQHF
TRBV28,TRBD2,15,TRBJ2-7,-,TGTGCCAGCAGTTCTTCCGGGACTAGCTCCTACGAGCAGTACTTC,CASSSSGTSSYEQYF
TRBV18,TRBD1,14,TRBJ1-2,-,TGTGCCAGCTCAATGGACAGGGCTAACTATGGCTACACCTTC,CASSMDRANYGYTF
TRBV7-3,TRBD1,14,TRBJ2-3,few,TGTGCCAGCAGCCCCCGGGGCGGGACAGGGACGCAGTATTTT,CASSPRGGTGTQYF
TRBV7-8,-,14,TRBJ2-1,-,TGTGCCAGCAGACAAAAGCGGCACTACAATGAGCAGTTCTTC,CASRQKRHYNEQFF
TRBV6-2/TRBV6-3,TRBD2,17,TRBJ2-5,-,TGTGCCAGCAGTTACAGGTGGACTAGCGGGCACCAAGAGACCCAGTACTTC,CASSYRWTSGHQETQYF
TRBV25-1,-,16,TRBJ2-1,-,TGTGCCAGCAGTGAGGTTCAAGCAGGCCTCCGCAATGAGCAGTTCTTC,CASSEVQAGLRNEQFF
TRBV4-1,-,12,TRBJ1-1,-,TGCGCCAGCAGCCAAGATCTAAGGCACGCTTTCTTT,CASSQDLRHAFF
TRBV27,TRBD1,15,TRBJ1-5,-,TGTGCCAGCAGCCAGGGGGCAAGTAGCAATCAGCCCCAGCATTTT,CASSQGASSNQPQHF
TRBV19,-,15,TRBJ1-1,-,TGTGCCAGTAGTACAGGGTGGGGGACGAACACTGAAGCTTTCTTT,CASSTGWGTNTEAFF
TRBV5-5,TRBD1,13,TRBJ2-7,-,TGTGCCAGCAGCTGGACGACAGGGAACGAGCAGTACTTC,CASSWTTGNEQYF
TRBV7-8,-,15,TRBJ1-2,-,TGTGCCAGCAGAACTTCCGCCGGGGGCAGCTATGGCTACACCTTC,CASRTSAGGSYGYTF
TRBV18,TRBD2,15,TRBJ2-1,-,TGTGCCAGCTCACGGACTAGCGGGAGTCACAATGAGCAGTTCTTC,CASSRTSGSHNEQFF
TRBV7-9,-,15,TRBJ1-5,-,TGTGCCAGCAGCTGGGGCATGGGGGCAAATCAGCCCCAGCATTTT,CASSWGMGANQPQHF
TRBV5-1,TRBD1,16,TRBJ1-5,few,TGCGCCAGCAGCTTGGGAGAGGGGGCGACGGATCAGCCCCAGCATTTT,CASSLGEGATDQPQHF
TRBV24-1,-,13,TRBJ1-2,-,TGTGCCACCAGCCCCGTGGGGGATGGGGGCTACACCTTC,CATSPVGDGGYTF
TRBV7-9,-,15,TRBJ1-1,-,TGTGCCAGCAGCTTAGGGGGAGGGGTGGAGACTGAAGCTTTCTTT,CASSLGGGVETEAFF